One sample yielded the 29 T cell receptor beta chains listed below, sequenced in a study of response to subunit inactivated influenza vaccine. A single record per CDR3 protein comes from TCRdb applying MiXCR to the RT-PCR reads. Among some 500,000 distinct CDR3 sequences listed, roughly 13% were seen once. This material consisted of PBMCs from blood, taken roughly 47 days after vaccination. The source is a man aged 45-65 years who received an inactivated influenza vaccine.

The CDR3, as DNA: TGCAGTGCTCCGCCCGGGAGCGGGGGGGCCGGTAAGAGAGATACGCAGTATTTT. It translates to CSAPPGSGGAGKRDTQYF. V gene TRBV20-1 combines with J gene TRBJ2-3; the match to TRBD2 covers 10 bases. Germline CDR1 and CDR2: DFQATT and SNEGSKA (reference sequence). The CDR3 runs 18 residues. V dropped 5 bases and J dropped 5; count of bases not matched to a gene: 19.

V gene TRBV6-5 combines with J gene TRBJ2-2, with 9 nucleotides matching TRBD1. The CDR3 runs to 16 residues. The V gene's germline CDR1 is MNHEY and CDR2 SVGAGI. With V trimmed by 0 bases and J by 4 bases, 3 bases remained unmatched. The chain's CDR3 is CASSYSGQGTTGELFF. CDR3 in DNA: TGTGCCAGCAGTTACTCGGGACAGGGAACCACCGGGGAGCTGTTTTTT.

This clonotype was seen once. In nucleotides, the CDR3 is TGCGCCAGCAGCCAAGATAATTGGAGTGGTCCCAAAACCTATGAGCAGTTCTTC. This codes for CASSQDNWSGPKTYEQFF. The chain couples TRBV4-1 to TRBJ2-1; D not resolved. Looked up from germline, CDR1 is MGHRA and CDR2 is YSYEKL. This CDR3 has 18 residues. Trimming removed 0 bases at V and 8 bases at J, with 23 bases between.

This clonotype was seen many times. The V and J genes are TRBV12-3 or TRBV12-4 and TRBJ2-3; D is undetermined. V was trimmed by 6 bases and J by 4 bases, leaving 14 bases between them. The CDR3 sequence is 14 residues long. CDR3: CASSPQSSSDTQYF. In DNA, the CDR3 is TGTGCCAGCAGCCCCCAAAGTAGCTCAGATACGCAGTATTTT.

This clonotype showed up just a few times. The chain uses TRBV7-6 and TRBJ2-1; D gene ambiguous. V lost 4 bases, J lost 6 bases, and 16 bases lay in between. Germline V lookup: CDR1 SGHVS, CDR2 FNYEAQ. The CDR3 totals 15 residues. The CDR3 region has the DNA TGTGCCAGCAGCTGGGTGGGCCTTGGGATCAATGAGCAGTTCTTC. It yields the protein CASSWVGLGINEQFF.

The chain combines TRBV4-1 with TRBJ2-7, with D unresolved. CDR1 and CDR2 (germline): MGHRA, YSYEKL. V lost 1 base and J lost 6, with 10 bases in between. CDR3 size: 13 residues. CDR3 sequence (DNA): TGCGCCAGCAGCCAAGGGACCGGGCGCGAGCAGTACTTC. Protein: CASSQGTGREQYF.

A few counts support this clonotype. The rearrangement uses TRBV20-1 and TRBJ1-5, with D perhaps matching TRBD1 (5 bases). Germline V gives CDR1 DFQATT, CDR2 SNEGSKA (reference sequence). Trimming took 0 bases from V and 1 from J, leaving 10 bases between them. This CDR3 is built from 15 residues. Here the CDR3 reads CSARDRGLSNQPQHF. In DNA form, the CDR3 reads TGCAGTGCTAGAGACCGGGGACTCAGCAATCAGCCCCAGCATTTT.

This clonotype was detected ten times or more. The chain employs TRBV27 and TRBJ2-2, with TRBD1 matching 8 bases. The CDR3 length is 17 residues. CDR1 and CDR2 (germline): MNHEY, SMNVEV (reference sequence). The V and J ends lost 5 bases and 0 bases, in that order; junction bases with no gene match: 8. CDR3 nucleotide sequence: TGTGCCAGCAGTCATCCGGCGACAGGGGCGAACACCGGGGAGCTGTTTTTT. It specifies CASSHPATGANTGELFF.

The CDR3 region has the DNA TGCAGTGCTAGGTCGCCCGGGATCCTTAACTATGGCTACACCTTC. The encoded protein is CSARSPGILNYGYTF. The chain recombines TRBV20-1 with TRBJ1-2; D is unresolved. The V gene lost 3 bases and the J gene lost 1 base, with 15 bases spanning the gap. The germline V gene has CDR1 DFQATT and CDR2 SNEGSKA (reference sequence). CDR3 length equals 15 residues.

There are a few counts of this clonotype. The CDR3 bases are TGTGCCAGCAGCTTGGCGGGAATGACCTCCTACGAGCAGTACTTC. Translated, it gives CASSLAGMTSYEQYF. This rearrangement joins TRBV7-8 to TRBJ2-7; D may be TRBD2 (6 bases). V lost 3 bases and J lost 0, with 12 bases in between. Germline V gives CDR1 SGHVS, CDR2 FQNEAQ. The CDR3 totals 15 residues.

This clonotype was seen only a few times. This rearrangement joins TRBV4-1 to TRBJ2-2; 9 bases agree with TRBD2. Trimming cost V 0 bases and J 6 bases; bases outside gene matches: 5. CDR3 length: 16 residues. Germline CDR1 and CDR2: MGHRA and YSYEKL. CDR3 nucleotides: TGCGCCAGCAGCCAAGAACCGGGACTAGCTGCCGGGGAGCTGTTTTTT. This sequence encodes CASSQEPGLAAGELFF.

This clonotype was detected ten times or more. V usage is TRBV29-1 and J usage is TRBJ2-1; D call uncertain. The CDR3 loop spans 11 amino acids. V was clipped by 7 bases and J by 5 bases, with 9 bases between them. Germline V gene sequence: CDR1 SQVTM, CDR2 ANQGSEA. CDR3 protein: CSATRDNEQFF. The CDR3 DNA follows: TGCAGCGCCACAAGGGACAATGAGCAGTTCTTC.

This clonotype was seen many times. This sequence joins TRBV5-5 and TRBJ2-7; D gene unclear. This CDR3 is built from 13 residues. Germline V gene data show CDR1 as SGHKS and CDR2 as YYEKEE (reference sequence). Trimming cost V 2 bases and J 5 bases, with 11 bases left between them. In nucleotides, the CDR3 is TGTGCCAGCAGCTTCCGGGCAGTCCACGAGCAGTACTTC. Protein sequence: CASSFRAVHEQYF.

This clonotype was counted only a few times. The chain recombines TRBV5-1 with TRBJ1-4; the D is unclear. Germline values: CDR1 SGHRS, CDR2 YFSETQ. The CDR3 runs 13 residues. Trimming shortened V by 0 bases and J by 10 bases, and 10 bases separated the two germline ends. The CDR3 region has the DNA TGCGCCAGCAGCTTGGGGGATGAAGGAAAACTGTTTTTT. This translates into CASSLGDEGKLFF.

The table lists this clonotype with a few counts. The rearrangement joins TRBV3-1 to TRBJ1-2; D gene unclear. CDR3 length: 12 residues. Germline V gene lookup returns CDR1 LGHDT and CDR2 YNNKEL (reference sequence). V was cut by 5 bases and J by 5 bases, with 9 bases left in between. The CDR3 DNA reads as TGTGCCAGCAGCGCGAGGGCATATGGCTACACCTTC. As protein: CASSARAYGYTF.

The sample holds many counts of this clonotype. V gene TRBV7-3 combines with J gene TRBJ2-1; no clear D gene. V was cut by 0 bases and J by 6 bases, with 3 bases left in between. Germline-derived CDR1 and CDR2 are SGHTA and FQGTGA. This CDR3 comprises 12 residues. Written as DNA, the CDR3 is TGTGCCAGCAGCTTAACCGGCAATGAGCAGTTCTTC. Amino acids: CASSLTGNEQFF. The full variable domain, with the rest looked up from reference TRBV7-3 and TRBJ2-1, is GAGVSQTPSNKVTEKGKYVELRCDPISGHTALYWYRQSLGQGPEFLIYFQGTGAADDSGLPNDRFFAVRPEGSVSTLKIQRTERGDSAVYLCASSLTGNEQFFGPGTRLTVL.

In DNA form, the CDR3 reads TGCGCCAGCAGCCAAAATCTCTGGACTGAAGCTTTCTTT. This encodes CASSQNLWTEAFF. The genes are TRBV4-1 and TRBJ1-1, with D unresolved. The CDR3 totals 13 residues. Per the germline V gene, CDR1 is MGHRA and CDR2 is YSYEKL. With 2 bases removed from V and 5 bases from J, the gap between germline ends came to 9 bases.

This clonotype was seen a handful of times. V is TRBV20-1 and J is TRBJ2-5; D gene unclear. The CDR3 has 13 residues. With 1 base removed from V and 6 bases from J, the gap between germline ends came to 12 bases. Germline lookup yields CDR1 DFQATT and CDR2 SNEGSKA (reference sequence). CDR3 region: CSARAVLSQTQYF. For the CDR3, the DNA is TGCAGTGCTAGAGCTGTACTCTCTCAGACCCAGTACTTC.

This clonotype was counted only a few times. The chain couples TRBV11-2 to TRBJ2-7; D is possibly TRBD2 (6 bases). Germline V gene sequence: CDR1 SGHAT, CDR2 FQNNGV. The V gene lost 5 bases and the J gene lost 1 base, with 18 bases spanning the gap. The CDR3 has 16 amino acids. CDR3 sequence (DNA): TGTGCCAGCAGCGCCCGGGAGCGGAAGAGATCCTACGAGCAGTACTTC. It is translated as CASSARERKRSYEQYF.

This clonotype was seen only a few times. The chain has TRBV5-8 and TRBJ2-7; 14 positions match TRBD2. V was pared by 4 bases and J by 2 bases, with 8 bases of the junction left unmatched. Looked up from germline, CDR1 is SGHTS and CDR2 is YDEGEE. CDR3 length: 17 residues. CDR3 sequence (DNA): TGTGCCAGCAGCCCACAGACTAGCGGGAGGGCCGCCTACGAGCAGTACTTC. Amino acid sequence: CASSPQTSGRAAYEQYF.

This clonotype turned up a few times. CDR3 protein: CASSYPGQGDEKLFF. Here the CDR3 DNA reads TGTGCCAGCAGTTATCCGGGACAGGGGGATGAAAAACTGTTTTTT. The chain uses TRBV6-2 or TRBV6-3 and TRBJ1-4, with TRBD1 matching 11 bases. This CDR3 has 15 residues. J gave up 6 bases and V 3 bases, and 3 bases lay outside the gene matches. CDR1 MNHEY and CDR2 SVGEGT come from the germline V gene.

This clonotype was counted only a few times. V is TRBV7-6 and J is TRBJ2-2; D gene unclear. CDR1 is SGHVS and CDR2 is FNYEAQ in the germline V gene. CDR3 size: 15 residues. V was shortened by 4 bases and J by 2 bases, with 11 bases between the two germline ends. The CDR3 sequence is CASSSDGPNTGELFF. The CDR3 DNA is TGTGCCAGCAGCTCAGACGGTCCCAACACCGGGGAGCTGTTTTTT.

J is TRBJ1-3 and V is TRBV5-5; TRBD1 matches at 9 bases. CDR1 is SGHKS, CDR2 YYEKEE, per germline (reference sequence). CDR3 length equals 15 residues. The trim removed 1 base at V and 2 bases at J, leaving 1 base unmatched. CDR3 protein: CASSLRQGAGNTIYF. The CDR3 coding sequence is TGTGCCAGCAGCTTGCGACAGGGGGCTGGAAACACCATATATTTT.

This clonotype was observed a handful of times. V usage is TRBV10-1 and J usage is TRBJ2-7; TRBD1 matches at 8 bases. The CDR3 consists of 16 residues. Trimming cost V 0 bases and J 2 bases; bases outside gene matches: 6. Germline loops: CDR1 WNHNN, CDR2 SYGVQD (reference sequence). The CDR3 nucleotides are TGCGCCAGCAGTGAGTCGGGACAGGTTACGCCCTACGAGCAGTACTTC. It translates to CASSESGQVTPYEQYF.

This chain uses TRBV12-3 or TRBV12-4 with TRBJ2-2, with unresolved D. V lost 1 base and J lost 7, with 10 bases in between. The CDR3 runs 14 residues. The CDR3 reads CASSLEPGRGELFF. The CDR3 nucleotides read TGTGCCAGCAGTTTAGAACCTGGACGCGGGGAGCTGTTTTTT.

This clonotype was detected ten times or more. The chain employs TRBV20-1 and TRBJ1-5, with D maybe TRBD1 (5 bases). The CDR3 covers 16 residues. The V gene lost 0 bases and the J gene lost 3 bases, with 15 bases spanning the gap. Germline CDR1 DFQATT, CDR2 SNEGSKA (reference sequence). The CDR3 DNA reads as TGCAGTGCTAGAGATAATTTTCGGGGCCTCAATCAGCCCCAGCATTTT. Its protein is CSARDNFRGLNQPQHF.

This clonotype has just a few counts. The V gene is TRBV4-3, the J gene TRBJ1-1; weak D call: TRBD1 (6 bases). Per the germline V gene, CDR1 is LGHNA and CDR2 is YSLEER. Trimming left V 10 bases short and J 5 bases short, with 17 bases between. The CDR3 consists of 13 residues. The CDR3 DNA is TGCGCCACCTCTTCCGAGGGGGATACTGAAGCTTTCTTT. As protein: CATSSEGDTEAFF.

The V and J genes are TRBV12-3 or TRBV12-4 and TRBJ2-1, with 7 positions matching TRBD2. V was clipped by 3 bases and J by 7 bases; unmatched bases: 3. The CDR3 is made up of 13 amino acids. DNA of the CDR3: TGTGCCAGCAGTTTTTCAGCGGGAAATGAGCAGTTCTTC. This encodes CASSFSAGNEQFF.

The genes are TRBV4-2 and TRBJ2-6; TRBD1 aligns across 10 bases. J was trimmed by 3 bases and V by 0 bases; bases with no gene match: 5. The CDR3 contains 18 residues. CDR1 and CDR2 (germline): LGHNA, YNFKEQ. The CDR3, as DNA: TGTGCCAGCAGCCAAGATGCTAGGACAGGGGGTGGGGCCAACGTCCTGACTTTC. Translating gives CASSQDARTGGGANVLTF.